These T cell receptor beta chains were read from a single sample in a study of long-term antiretroviral therapy in people with HIV. Sequenced by immunoSEQ multiplex PCR; TCRdb stores in-frame clones only, minus some. The top ten hold over 4% of the sample, which has 20,000 or so clones, roughly 87% seen once. The sample in question was unsorted PBMCs, obtained 2.1 years after starting antiretroviral therapy. These receptors were collected from a man between 18 and 35 years old with HIV. CDR3s include the opening cysteine and the closing phenylalanine or tryptophan. A D gene is named only where the DNA matches it firmly. Clone size is shown for a subset of rows, as once, few, many or a class of expanded clone.

v_call: TRBV9; clone_size: -; d_call: -; j_call: TRBJ2-3; cdr3_nt: TGTGCCTCTCGGGGAGAGGCACATACGCAGTATTTT; cdr3_aa: CASRGEAHTQYF
v_call: TRBV18; clone_size: -; d_call: TRBD2; j_call: TRBJ2-1; cdr3_nt: TGTGCCAGCTCACCCGAGGTCTTAGCGGGGCCCAATGAGCAGTTCTTC; cdr3_aa: CASSPEVLAGPNEQFF
v_call: TRBV4-1; clone_size: few; d_call: -; j_call: TRBJ1-4; cdr3_nt: TGCGCCAGCAGCCAAGGCTCGTTGGCAACTAATGAAAAACTGTTTTTT; cdr3_aa: CASSQGSLATNEKLFF
v_call: TRBV28; clone_size: -; d_call: -; j_call: TRBJ2-6; cdr3_nt: TGTGCCAGCAGTTCAGACCACTTTGGGGCCAACGTCCTGACTTTC; cdr3_aa: CASSSDHFGANVLTF
v_call: TRBV18; clone_size: -; d_call: -; j_call: TRBJ1-1; cdr3_nt: TGTGCCAGCTCAACAGGGAGAAGGGGGGACACTGAAGCTTTCTTT; cdr3_aa: CASSTGRRGDTEAFF
v_call: TRBV7-7; clone_size: -; d_call: -; j_call: TRBJ2-1; cdr3_nt: TGTGCTAGCAGCCGAAACACTAACAATGAGCAGTTCTTC; cdr3_aa: CASSRNTNNEQFF
v_call: TRBV4-3; clone_size: -; d_call: TRBD1; j_call: TRBJ2-7; cdr3_nt: TGCGCCAGCAGCCAAGTCAGGGGGCGGTCCTACGAGCAGTACTTC; cdr3_aa: CASSQVRGRSYEQYF
v_call: TRBV4-3; clone_size: -; d_call: -; j_call: TRBJ1-2; cdr3_nt: TGCGCCAGCAGCTCGGAGGGGTATTACACCTTC; cdr3_aa: CASSSEGYYTF
v_call: TRBV18; clone_size: once; d_call: -; j_call: TRBJ1-1; cdr3_nt: TGTGCCAGCTCACCAGGACAGCAAGGTGAAGCTTTCTTT; cdr3_aa: CASSPGQQGEAFF
v_call: TRBV9; clone_size: -; d_call: -; j_call: TRBJ1-2; cdr3_nt: TGTGCCAGCAGCGGACAGAGCTATGGCTACACCTTC; cdr3_aa: CASSGQSYGYTF
v_call: TRBV19; clone_size: -; d_call: TRBD1; j_call: TRBJ1-5; cdr3_nt: TGTGCCAGTAGTAGTACCCGGACAGGGAGATCCAATCAGCCCCAGCATTTT; cdr3_aa: CASSSTRTGRSNQPQHF
v_call: TRBV29-1; clone_size: -; d_call: -; j_call: TRBJ2-1; cdr3_nt: TGCAGCGTAGCCGACGGGGACAATGAGCAGTTCTTC; cdr3_aa: CSVADGDNEQFF
v_call: TRBV28; clone_size: once; d_call: -; j_call: TRBJ1-1; cdr3_nt: TGTGCCAGCAGTTTAGAGGGGGGACAGAACACTGAAGCTTTCTTT; cdr3_aa: CASSLEGGQNTEAFF
v_call: TRBV7-2; clone_size: -; d_call: -; j_call: TRBJ2-3; cdr3_nt: TGTGCCAGCAGCTTGGACCTGGCAGATACGCAGTATTTT; cdr3_aa: CASSLDLADTQYF
v_call: TRBV30; clone_size: -; d_call: -; j_call: TRBJ2-4; cdr3_nt: TGTGCCTGGACAGGGTCCAAAAACATTCAGTACTTC; cdr3_aa: CAWTGSKNIQYF
v_call: TRBV7-8; clone_size: -; d_call: -; j_call: TRBJ1-5; cdr3_nt: TGTGCCAGCAGGGAGGGGGAGGGCAATCAGCCCCAGCATTTT; cdr3_aa: CASREGEGNQPQHF
v_call: TRBV9; clone_size: once; d_call: -; j_call: TRBJ2-7; cdr3_nt: TGTGCCAGCAGCCCCGGACTATCTGGCTATGAGCAGTACTTC; cdr3_aa: CASSPGLSGYEQYF
v_call: TRBV6-5; clone_size: -; d_call: TRBD1; j_call: TRBJ1-2; cdr3_nt: TGTGCCAGCAGCCCAGCGGGACAGGCTAACTATGGCTACACCTTC; cdr3_aa: CASSPAGQANYGYTF
v_call: TRBV5-1; clone_size: few; d_call: -; j_call: TRBJ2-7; cdr3_nt: TGCGCCAGCAGACCGGAAGGGGGGACATCAGGCGAGCAGTACTTC; cdr3_aa: CASRPEGGTSGEQYF
v_call: TRBV25-1; clone_size: -; d_call: -; j_call: TRBJ2-2; cdr3_nt: TGTGCCAGCAGTGACGTAGCCCCGTGGGCCGGGGAGCTGTTTTTT; cdr3_aa: CASSDVAPWAGELFF
v_call: TRBV11-2; clone_size: -; d_call: TRBD2; j_call: TRBJ2-2; cdr3_nt: TGTGCCAGCAGCCAGCGGGACCCCACCGGGGAGCTGTTTTTT; cdr3_aa: CASSQRDPTGELFF
v_call: TRBV21-1; clone_size: -; d_call: -; j_call: TRBJ2-7; cdr3_nt: TGTGCCAGCAGCAACGAACCAGGCGGGACCTACGAGCAGTACTTC; cdr3_aa: CASSNEPGGTYEQYF
v_call: TRBV4-1; clone_size: -; d_call: TRBD2; j_call: TRBJ2-7; cdr3_nt: TGCGCCAGCAGCCTCGGACTAGCGGGCACCGAACAGTACTTC; cdr3_aa: CASSLGLAGTEQYF
v_call: TRBV9; clone_size: -; d_call: -; j_call: TRBJ1-2; cdr3_nt: TGTGCCAGCAGCGATTCCCTAGGGGGCTACACCTTC; cdr3_aa: CASSDSLGGYTF
v_call: TRBV6-5; clone_size: -; d_call: -; j_call: TRBJ2-7; cdr3_nt: TGTGCCAGCAGTTACCTGGTGGGCGGTGTTCCCTACGAGCAGTACTTC; cdr3_aa: CASSYLVGGVPYEQYF
v_call: TRBV30; clone_size: -; d_call: -; j_call: TRBJ2-7; cdr3_nt: TGTGCCTGGACCACAGGACCCTACGAGCAGTACTTC; cdr3_aa: CAWTTGPYEQYF
v_call: TRBV5-4; clone_size: -; d_call: -; j_call: TRBJ2-7; cdr3_nt: TGTGCCAGCAGCTTGGAGGGGGGGACGTCCTACGAGCAGTACTTC; cdr3_aa: CASSLEGGTSYEQYF
v_call: TRBV27; clone_size: -; d_call: -; j_call: TRBJ1-1; cdr3_nt: TGTGCCAGCAGTTTATCCGGGGGGCTTACTGAAGCTTTCTTT; cdr3_aa: CASSLSGGLTEAFF